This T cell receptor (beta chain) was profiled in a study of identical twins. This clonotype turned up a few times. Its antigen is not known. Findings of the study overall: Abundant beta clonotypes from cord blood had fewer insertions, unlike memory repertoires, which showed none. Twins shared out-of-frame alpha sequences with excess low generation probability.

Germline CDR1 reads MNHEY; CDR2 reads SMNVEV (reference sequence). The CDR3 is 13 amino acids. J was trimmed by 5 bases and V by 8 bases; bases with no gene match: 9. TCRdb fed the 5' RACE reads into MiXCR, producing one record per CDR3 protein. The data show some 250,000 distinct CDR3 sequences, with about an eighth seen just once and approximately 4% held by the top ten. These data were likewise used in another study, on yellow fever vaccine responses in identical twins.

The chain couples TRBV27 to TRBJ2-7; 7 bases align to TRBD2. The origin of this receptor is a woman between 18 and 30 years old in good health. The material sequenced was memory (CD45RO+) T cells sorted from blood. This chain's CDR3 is CASRRGAGNEQYF. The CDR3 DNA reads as TGTGCCAGCCGAAGGGGAGCGGGGAACGAGCAGTACTTC.